Below, one TCR beta chain is given with its context. Its matching antigen is unknown. This entry comes from a study of CD8+CD57+ T cells in acquired aplastic anemia. Study context: Sorted CD4+ plus CD8+ cells gave DNA averaging roughly 3.5 ug.

TCR beta VDJ and CDR3 were profiled, and genomic DNA was the template. A single record per CDR3 protein comes from TCRdb applying MiXCR to the reads. Altogether some 170,000 distinct CDR3 sequences are present, 60% to 80% being singletons, with the ten largest covering roughly half. Trimming shortened V by 0 bases and J by 5 bases, and 8 bases separated the two germline ends. The CDR3 length is 14 residues. Germline V gene sequence: CDR1 LNHNV, CDR2 YYDKDF (reference sequence). Individuals selected for sequencing had exhibited CD8+CD57+ cell expansion on flow cytometry. At blood sampling, none of the patients had yet received therapy. Findings and caveats of the study: Patients and controls had in common 25 to 30 CD8+ CDR3 sequences.

The rearrangement links TRBV15 to TRBJ2-1; no reliable D call. The sample consisted of sorted CD4+, CD8+, or CD8+CD57+ T cells (not recorded which) from PBMCs. The origin of this receptor is a human donor with aplastic anemia. The CDR3 sequence is CATSREAGNNEQFF. CDR3 nucleotide sequence: TGTGCCACCAGCAGAGAGGCAGGAAACAATGAGCAGTTCTTC.